This entry features one TCR beta chain sequence. Its antigen is as yet unknown. From 450 to 600 ng total RNA, TCR beta cDNA was generated with a primer in the constant region. Libraries for TCR beta were built through three nested multiplex PCR rounds, which together made up a slightly modified ARM-PCR procedure. Forward primers for TRBV1-TRBV30 and a C-beta reverse primer served the first two PCR rounds, at around 9 cycles each. MiXCR, run by TCRdb on the multiplex PCR reads, gives a single entry per CDR3 protein. The sample consists of around 120,000 distinct CDR3 sequences, around two thirds of them appearing once. This record belongs to a study of tumor-infiltrating lymphocytes in primary liver carcinoma. V shed 0 bases and J 7 bases; nucleotides not matched to a gene: 14. Germline V gives CDR1 SQVTM, CDR2 ANQGSEA. The CDR3 length is 16 residues. Study results and limitations: Tumor specimens were characterized by a significantly higher top-250-clone fraction than blood (p = 0.039).

The source material, roughly 18-32 mg of unsorted bulk tissue, was used to co-extract RNA and DNA. Sequencing was performed on liver tumor tissue from sampling region 1. Noted subset: tumor region T1, superior pole. This chain links TRBV29-1 with TRBJ2-5, with 7 bases that match TRBD1. The receptor's source is a woman aged 55-70 years with primary liver carcinoma and hepatitis B virus infection. CDR3 nucleotide sequence: TGCAGCGTTGAAGATCCTATGACAGGGTCCCTCGGGACCCAGTACTTC. Its protein product is CSVEDPMTGSLGTQYF.